These 23 T cell receptor beta chains were all obtained from the same sample, sequenced in a study of blood T cell repertoires in COVID-19 (dated by TCRdb to between 2020 and 2021). Libraries came from the immunoSEQ multiplex PCR assay. TCRdb holds this immuneACCESS table with in-frame rearrangements only. Some clones are missing; in checked studies, unresolved V genes explain under half, and the rest has no known cause. The sample profile shows about 57,000 clones; 65% to 80% of them were found once. Jointly, the top ten make up approximately 3.5% of the sample. The sample was peripheral blood. All receptors come from a man between 60 and 70 years old with acute or convalescent COVID-19.

The rearrangement links TRBV7-9 to TRBJ1-2; no firm D call. This CDR3 comprises 11 residues. Per germline, CDR1 SEHNR and CDR2 FQNEAQ (reference sequence). V lost 7 bases to trimming and J lost 5 bases, with 8 bases between them. For the CDR3, the DNA is TGTGCCAGCACCGAGGGTTATGGCTACACCTTC. Translating gives CASTEGYGYTF.

The rearrangement links TRBV24-1 to TRBJ1-5; 10 bases match TRBD1. Germline-derived CDR1 and CDR2 are KGHDR and SFDVKD. The J segment lost 5 bases and the V segment lost 4 bases, leaving 4 bases of the junction unmatched. The CDR3 is 15 residues long. CDR3 amino acids: CATSEGGTGDQPQHF. Written as DNA, the CDR3 is TGTGCCACCAGTGAGGGAGGGACAGGGGATCAGCCCCAGCATTTT.

The chain joins TRBV28 to TRBJ1-5; perhaps TRBD1 as D (5 bases). The ends were cut back, 7 bases at V and 9 bases at J, with 19 bases in the middle. Germline V gene data show CDR1 as MDHEN and CDR2 as SYDVKM. The CDR3 runs to 14 residues. CDR3 sequence (DNA): TGTGCCAGCACTCGACAGCTAGAATTTACGCCCCAGCATTTT. As protein: CASTRQLEFTPQHF.

This sequence joins TRBV25-1 and TRBJ2-2; perhaps TRBD2 as D (6 bases). Germline V lookup: CDR1 MGHDK, CDR2 SYGVNS. This CDR3 has 13 amino acids. Trimming pared 4 bases from V and 7 bases from J, leaving 10 bases between. In nucleotides, the CDR3 is TGTGCCAGCAGTGGTGGGGGGATCGGGGAGCTGTTTTTT. Translation gives CASSGGGIGELFF.

The chain employs TRBV4-1 and TRBJ2-6, with 8 bases lining up with TRBD2. The CDR3 has 22 residues. The junction had 20 bases not matched to a gene; V was cut back by 0 bases and J by 4 bases. Germline V lookup: CDR1 MGHRA, CDR2 YSYEKL. This chain's CDR3 is CASSQDVRWPSGPRKGANVLTF. The CDR3 DNA follows: TGCGCCAGCAGCCAAGATGTAAGGTGGCCTAGCGGGCCTCGTAAGGGGGCCAACGTCCTGACTTTC.

V usage is TRBV5-1 and J usage is TRBJ2-7; 9 positions agree with TRBD2. The germline V gene has CDR1 SGHRS and CDR2 YFSETQ. The J segment lost 7 bases and the V segment lost 4 bases, leaving 9 bases of the junction unmatched. The CDR3 has 14 amino acids. DNA of the CDR3: TGCGCCAGCAGCCCATTAGCGGGAGTGCAAGAGCAGTACTTC. It yields the protein CASSPLAGVQEQYF.

The CDR3 DNA reads TGTGCCAGCTCACCAACGACAGGGGGCGGGTCCTACAATGAGCAGTTCTTC. Amino acids: CASSPTTGGGSYNEQFF. This chain links TRBV18 with TRBJ2-1, with 10 nucleotides matching TRBD1. The CDR3 loop spans 17 amino acids. Germline V gene lookup returns CDR1 KGHSH and CDR2 LQKENI. With 2 bases clipped from V and 1 base from J, the junction kept 5 bases outside the gene matches.

The rearrangement joins TRBV3-1 (or the pseudogene TRBV3-2) to TRBJ1-4; no clear D. Trimming pared 3 bases from V and 8 bases from J, leaving 13 bases between. This CDR3 is 14 amino acids long. Germline CDR1 and CDR2: LGHDT and YNNKEL (reference sequence). CDR3 sequence: CASSQSYIREKLFF. The CDR3 DNA reads TGTGCCAGCAGCCAGTCATACATCCGAGAAAAACTGTTTTTT.

In this sample, this clone turned up once. The CDR3 nucleotides read TGTGCCAGCCTTAGAAGCGCAAGCTCCTACGAGCAGTACTTC. It translates to CASLRSASSYEQYF. The chain is built from TRBV2 and TRBJ2-7, with D uncertain. The CDR3 is 14 residues long. Germline V lookup: CDR1 SNHLY, CDR2 FYNNEI. Trimming shortened V by 8 bases and J by 0 bases, and 14 bases separated the two germline ends. Variable domain in full (rest from reference TRBV2 and TRBJ2-7): EPEVTQTPSHQVTQMGQEVILRCVPISNHLYFYWYRQILGQKVEFLVSFYNNEISEKSEIFDDQFSVERPDGSNFTLKIRSTKLEDSAMYFCASLRSASSYEQYFGPGTRLTVT.

The V gene is TRBV9, the J gene TRBJ2-5; no firm D call. V lost 4 bases and J 5 bases, leaving 15 bases between the germline ends. This CDR3 has 14 amino acids. Germline V lookup: CDR1 SGDLS, CDR2 YYNGEE. CDR3 region: CASSITVDGETQYF. The DNA for the CDR3 is TGTGCCAGCAGCATAACAGTCGATGGGGAGACCCAGTACTTC.

The chain's CDR3 is CASSERPWGATEAFF. For the CDR3, the DNA is TGTGCCAGCAGCGAACGTCCGTGGGGAGCCACTGAAGCTTTCTTT. The chain has TRBV7-6 and TRBJ1-1, with no clear D. Germline values: CDR1 SGHVS, CDR2 FNYEAQ. Trimming pared 5 bases from V and 4 bases from J, leaving 17 bases between. The CDR3 consists of 15 residues.

V gene TRBV4-1 combines with J gene TRBJ1-1; the match to TRBD1 covers 8 bases. V gave up 3 bases and J gave up 1 base; unmatched junction bases: 7. This CDR3 region has 16 residues. Per the germline V gene, CDR1 is MGHRA and CDR2 is YSYEKL. As DNA, the CDR3 is TGCGCCAGCAGCCATCCCCGGACAGGGTGGAACACTGAAGCTTTCTTT. This encodes CASSHPRTGWNTEAFF.

V and J are TRBV19 and TRBJ2-3, with 11 bases matching TRBD2. V lost 4 bases and J lost 4; bases outside the gene matches: 7. This CDR3 region has 16 residues. Per germline, CDR1 LNHDA and CDR2 SQIVND (reference sequence). The CDR3 DNA is TGTGCCAGTAGTACAATAGCGGGAGGGCCTGCAGATACGCAGTATTTT. It encodes CASSTIAGGPADTQYF.

V usage is TRBV4-1 and J usage is TRBJ2-1; possibly TRBD2 for D (6 bases). Germline CDR1 reads MGHRA; CDR2 reads YSYEKL. Trimming pared 4 bases from V and 8 bases from J, leaving 21 bases between. The CDR3 length is 16 residues. CDR3 in DNA: TGCGCCAGCAGCCTCCTACTAGCTGGTTTATTTTATGAGCAGTTCTTC. Amino acid sequence: CASSLLLAGLFYEQFF.

The genes are TRBV7-2 and TRBJ2-1; 10 nucleotides align to TRBD2. The CDR3 has 12 amino acids. Trimming removed 5 bases from V and 10 bases from J; junction bases left unmatched: 2. The germline V gene encodes CDR1 SGHTA and CDR2 FQGNSA. The chain's CDR3 is CASSAGLAEQFF. Written as DNA, the CDR3 is TGTGCCAGCAGCGCGGGACTAGCGGAGCAGTTCTTC.

The chain combines TRBV4-2 with TRBJ2-2; D unclear. CDR1 LGHNA and CDR2 YNFKEQ come from the germline V gene. V lost 3 bases, J lost 4 bases, and 3 bases lay in between. The CDR3 runs 12 residues. The CDR3 region is CASSHLTGELFF. CDR3 sequence (DNA): TGTGCCAGCAGCCACCTCACCGGGGAGCTGTTTTTT.

A few counts support this clone. The chain employs TRBV19 and TRBJ1-1; D gene uncertain. CDR3 length equals 12 residues. The V gene lost 7 bases and the J gene lost 5 bases, with 11 bases spanning the gap. Germline CDR1 reads LNHDA; CDR2 reads SQIVND (reference sequence). In nucleotides, the CDR3 is TGTGCCAGTAACCATCAGGCGACTGAAGCTTTCTTT. Translation: CASNHQATEAFF.

This chain uses TRBV28 with TRBJ2-1, with D perhaps matching TRBD2 (6 bases). The CDR3 length is 15 residues. Germline CDR1 reads MDHEN; CDR2 reads SYDVKM. V shed 6 bases and J shed 8 bases, with 20 bases lying between them. The DNA for the CDR3 is TGTGCCAGCAGGGACGGAGCGGGCGAGAGCGATGAGCAGTTCTTC. This sequence encodes CASRDGAGESDEQFF.

J is TRBJ2-7 and V is TRBV10-3, with 7 positions matching TRBD2. This CDR3 has 17 amino acids. Trimming removed 0 bases from V and 6 bases from J; junction bases left unmatched: 14. The germline gives CDR1 ENHRY, CDR2 SYGVKD. The CDR3 DNA is TGTGCCATCAGTGAGTCGGAAAGGCGGGAGATATTGGGCGAGCAGTACTTC. This translates into CAISESERREILGEQYF.

The chain joins TRBV12-3 or TRBV12-4 to TRBJ1-2, with a tentative D call TRBD1 (6 bases). This CDR3 contains 12 residues. The V gene lost 7 bases and the J gene lost 8 bases, with 14 bases spanning the gap. CDR3 DNA: TGTGCCAGCACTCGGACAGCCCTGGGCTACACCTTC. This gives the protein CASTRTALGYTF.

This chain connects TRBV2 to TRBJ1-3; TRBD1 is a possible D gene (6 bases). Germline V CDR1 and CDR2: SNHLY, FYNNEI. Deletions cut 6 bases from V and 0 bases from J, with 12 bases between. The CDR3 runs 15 residues. The CDR3 loop is CASSPQGNSGNTIYF. CDR3 DNA: TGTGCCAGCAGCCCTCAGGGGAACTCTGGAAACACCATATATTTT. Looking up the rest from reference TRBV2 and TRBJ1-3 gives the full variable domain: EPEVTQTPSHQVTQMGQEVILRCVPISNHLYFYWYRQILGQKVEFLVSFYNNEISEKSEIFDDQFSVERPDGSNFTLKIRSTKLEDSAMYFCASSPQGNSGNTIYFGEGSWLTVV.

The chain links TRBV6-2 or TRBV6-3 to TRBJ2-5, with D possibly TRBD2 on 6 matching bases. The CDR3 is 13 residues long. CDR1 and CDR2 (germline): MNHEY, SVGEGT. With 2 bases removed from V and 3 bases from J, the gap between germline ends came to 7 bases. CDR3 coding DNA: TGTGCCAGCAGTTACGGCGGGAAAGAGACCCAGTACTTC. Translation gives CASSYGGKETQYF.

This rearrangement joins TRBV30 to TRBJ1-1, with 11 bases aligning to TRBD1. After removal of 3 bases from V and 3 bases from J, the junction contained 3 bases not matched to a gene. Looked up from germline, CDR1 is GTSNPN and CDR2 is SVGIG (reference sequence). There are 14 residues in the CDR3. The CDR3 region is CAWSPGQGDTEAFF. The DNA for the CDR3 is TGTGCCTGGAGCCCGGGACAGGGGGACACTGAAGCTTTCTTT.